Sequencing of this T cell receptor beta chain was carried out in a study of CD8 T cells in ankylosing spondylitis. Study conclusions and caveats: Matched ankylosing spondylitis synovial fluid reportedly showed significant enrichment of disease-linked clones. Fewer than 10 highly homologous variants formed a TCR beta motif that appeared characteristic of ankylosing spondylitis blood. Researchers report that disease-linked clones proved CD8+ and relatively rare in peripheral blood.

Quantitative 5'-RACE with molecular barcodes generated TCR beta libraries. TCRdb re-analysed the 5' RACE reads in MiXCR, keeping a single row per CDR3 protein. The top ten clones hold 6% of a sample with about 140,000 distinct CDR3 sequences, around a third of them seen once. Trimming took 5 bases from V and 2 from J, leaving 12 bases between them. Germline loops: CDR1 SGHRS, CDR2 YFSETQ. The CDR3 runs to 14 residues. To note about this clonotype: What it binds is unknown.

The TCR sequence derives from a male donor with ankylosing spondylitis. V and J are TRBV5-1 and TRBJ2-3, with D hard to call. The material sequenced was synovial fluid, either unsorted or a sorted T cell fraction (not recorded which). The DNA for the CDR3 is TGCGCCAGCAGTCTTGCGGCCGACACAGATACGCAGTATTTT. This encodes CASSLAADTDTQYF. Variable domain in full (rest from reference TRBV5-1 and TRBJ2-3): KAGVTQTPRYLIKTRGQQVTLSCSPISGHRSVSWYQQTPGQGLQFLFEYFSETQRNKGNFPGRFSGRQFSNSRSEMNVSTLELGDSALYLCASSLAADTDTQYFGPGTRLTVL.